The clone carrying this T cell receptor (beta chain) appeared once. This CDR3 region has 16 residues. V was shortened by 0 bases and J by 2 bases, with 13 bases between the two germline ends. Germline V gives CDR1 SGHRS, CDR2 YFSETQ. Relapsing-remitting disease, either stable or active, was present in the treatment-naive patients who were the multiple sclerosis controls. This sample is drawn from a study of CD8 T cells in Susac syndrome. RNA in amounts of roughly 0.5 to 1 ug was reverse transcribed with random hexamers. TCRdb used MiXCR to reprocess the immunoSEQ multiplex PCR reads, holding one entry per CDR3 protein. Here the sample spans 300,000 to 350,000 distinct CDR3 sequences, around 90% being singletons.

This TCR derives from a human donor with multiple sclerosis. The chain is built from TRBV5-1 and TRBJ2-3; TRBD1 is a possible D gene (6 bases). The sequenced sample was CD4+ T cells from PBMCs. The CDR3 here is CASSLEYRAFTDTQYF. The CDR3 DNA reads TGCGCCAGCAGCTTGGAATACAGGGCTTTCACAGATACGCAGTATTTT.